This T cell receptor (beta chain) was captured by sequencing in a study of blood T cell repertoires in COVID-19. On the study more broadly: Material from acute and convalescent COVID-19 was sourced from the United States, Italy and Spain. T cells, B-cell-depleted T cells, or PBMCs supplied cDNA or gDNA.

Self-reported history from a screening survey and questionnaire set each donor's cohort. Original analysis: Nucleated cell number was recorded as an estimate derived from reference gene primer amplification. TCRdb keeps only in-frame clones here, not all; method: immunoSEQ multiplex PCR. The DNA gave D and trimming, while V, J and clone size come from that table. The profile shows 200,000 to 250,000 clones, about 90% of them singletons. V lost 5 bases and J lost 0; bases outside the gene matches: 6. The CDR3 consists of 16 residues. Germline CDR1 reads SEHNR; CDR2 reads FQNEAQ (reference sequence). This chain links TRBV7-9 with TRBJ1-5; TRBD1 matches 8 bases. Input material: PBMCs or T cells enriched from blood (not recorded which). This TCR was sampled from a man aged 25 to 40 who had been exposed to COVID-19. The CDR3 loop reads CASSKGQGSSNQPQHF. CDR3 DNA sequence: TGTGCCAGCAGCAAAGGACAGGGTTCTAGCAATCAGCCCCAGCATTTT. Drawing the rest from reference TRBV7-9 and TRBJ1-5, the complete variable domain is DTGVSQNPRHKITKRGQNVTFRCDPISEHNRLYWYRQTLGQGPEFLTYFQNEAQLEKSRLLSDRFSAERPKGSFSTLEIQRTEQGDSAMYLCASSKGQGSSNQPQHFGDGTRLSIL.